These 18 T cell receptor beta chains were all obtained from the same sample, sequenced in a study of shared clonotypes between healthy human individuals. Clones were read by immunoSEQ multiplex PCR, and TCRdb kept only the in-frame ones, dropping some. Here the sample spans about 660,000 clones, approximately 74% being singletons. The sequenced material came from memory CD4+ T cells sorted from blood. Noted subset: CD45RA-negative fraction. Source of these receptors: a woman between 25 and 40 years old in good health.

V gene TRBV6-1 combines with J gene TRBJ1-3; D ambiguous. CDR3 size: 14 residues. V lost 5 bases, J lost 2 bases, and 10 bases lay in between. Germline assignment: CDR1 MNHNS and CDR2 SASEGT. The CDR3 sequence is CASSLTITGNTIYF. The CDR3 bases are TGTGCCAGCAGTCTGACTATCACTGGAAACACCATATATTTT.

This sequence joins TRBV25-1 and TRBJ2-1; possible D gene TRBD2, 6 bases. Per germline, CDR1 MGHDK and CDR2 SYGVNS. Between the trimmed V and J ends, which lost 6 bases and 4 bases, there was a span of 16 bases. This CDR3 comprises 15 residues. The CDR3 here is CASSPGLAEYNEQFF. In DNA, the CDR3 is TGTGCCAGCAGCCCGGGGTTAGCGGAGTACAATGAGCAGTTCTTC.

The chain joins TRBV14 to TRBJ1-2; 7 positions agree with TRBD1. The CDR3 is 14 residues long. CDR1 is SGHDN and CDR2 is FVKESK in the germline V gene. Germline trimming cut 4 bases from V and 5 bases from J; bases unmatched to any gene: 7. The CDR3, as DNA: TGTGCCAGCAGCCTCGGGACAGAGGCTTATGGCTACACCTTC. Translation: CASSLGTEAYGYTF.

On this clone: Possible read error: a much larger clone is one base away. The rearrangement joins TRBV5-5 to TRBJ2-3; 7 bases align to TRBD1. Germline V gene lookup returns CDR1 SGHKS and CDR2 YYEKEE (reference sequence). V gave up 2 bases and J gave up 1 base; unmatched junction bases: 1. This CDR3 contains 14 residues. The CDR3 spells CASSFGQGTDTQYF. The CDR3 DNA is TGTGCCAGCAGCTTCGGACAGGGCACAGATACGCAGTATTTT.

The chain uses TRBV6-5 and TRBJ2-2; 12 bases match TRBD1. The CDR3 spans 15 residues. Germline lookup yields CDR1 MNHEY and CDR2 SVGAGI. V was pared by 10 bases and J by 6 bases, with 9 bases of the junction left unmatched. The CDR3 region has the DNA TGTGCCACCACACCGGGACAGGGGGCCGCCGGGGAGCTGTTTTTT. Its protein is CATTPGQGAAGELFF.

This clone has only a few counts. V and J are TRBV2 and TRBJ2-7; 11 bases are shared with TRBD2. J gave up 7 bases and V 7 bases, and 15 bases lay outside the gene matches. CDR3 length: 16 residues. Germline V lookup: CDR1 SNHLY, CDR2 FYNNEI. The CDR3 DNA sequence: TGTGCCAGCACTCAATTTAGCGGGAGGGCCCGGTGGGAGCAGTACTTC. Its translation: CASTQFSGRARWEQYF.

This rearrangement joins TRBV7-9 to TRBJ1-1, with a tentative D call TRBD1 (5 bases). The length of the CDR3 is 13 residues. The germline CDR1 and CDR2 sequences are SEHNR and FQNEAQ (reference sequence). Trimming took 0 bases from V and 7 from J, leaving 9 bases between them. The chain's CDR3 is CASSLANGGEAFF. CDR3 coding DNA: TGTGCCAGCAGCTTAGCAAATGGGGGTGAAGCTTTCTTT.

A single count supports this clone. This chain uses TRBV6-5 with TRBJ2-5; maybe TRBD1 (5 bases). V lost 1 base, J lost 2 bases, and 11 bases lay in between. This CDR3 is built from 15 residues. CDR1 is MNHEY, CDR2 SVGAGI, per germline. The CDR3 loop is CASSYFQGSQETQYF. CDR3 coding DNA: TGTGCCAGCAGTTACTTCCAGGGCTCGCAAGAGACCCAGTACTTC.

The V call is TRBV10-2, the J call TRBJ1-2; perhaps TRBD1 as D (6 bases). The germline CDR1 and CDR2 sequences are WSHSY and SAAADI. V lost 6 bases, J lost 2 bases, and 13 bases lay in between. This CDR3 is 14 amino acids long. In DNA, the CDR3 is TGCGCCAGCAGCCAAACGGACAGAAACTATGGCTACACCTTC. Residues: CASSQTDRNYGYTF.

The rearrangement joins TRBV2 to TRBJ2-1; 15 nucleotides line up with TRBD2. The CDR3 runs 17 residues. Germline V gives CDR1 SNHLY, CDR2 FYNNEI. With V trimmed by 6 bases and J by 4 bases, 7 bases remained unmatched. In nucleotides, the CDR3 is TGTGCCAGCAGGGACGTAGGACTAGCGGGGGGGTACAATGAGCAGTTCTTC. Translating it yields CASRDVGLAGGYNEQFF.

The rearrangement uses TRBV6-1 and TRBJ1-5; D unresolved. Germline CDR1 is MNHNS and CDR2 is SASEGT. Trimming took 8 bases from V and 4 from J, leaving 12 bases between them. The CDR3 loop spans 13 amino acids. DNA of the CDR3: TGTGCCAGCGTCCGGGGTATTAATCAGCCCCAGCATTTT. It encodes CASVRGINQPQHF.

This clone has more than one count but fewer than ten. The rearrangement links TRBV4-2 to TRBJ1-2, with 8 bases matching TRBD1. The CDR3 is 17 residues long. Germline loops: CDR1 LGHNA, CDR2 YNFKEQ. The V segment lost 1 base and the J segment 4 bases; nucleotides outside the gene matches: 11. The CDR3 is CASSQATGTGDVYGYTF. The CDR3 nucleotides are TGTGCCAGCAGCCAAGCTACAGGGACAGGCGATGTCTATGGCTACACCTTC.

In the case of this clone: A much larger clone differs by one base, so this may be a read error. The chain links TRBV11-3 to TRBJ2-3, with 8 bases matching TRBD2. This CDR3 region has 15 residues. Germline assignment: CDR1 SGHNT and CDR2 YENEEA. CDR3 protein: CVSSFAAGETDTQYF. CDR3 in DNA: TGTGTCAGCAGCTTCGCAGCGGGAGAGACAGATACGCAGTATTTT.

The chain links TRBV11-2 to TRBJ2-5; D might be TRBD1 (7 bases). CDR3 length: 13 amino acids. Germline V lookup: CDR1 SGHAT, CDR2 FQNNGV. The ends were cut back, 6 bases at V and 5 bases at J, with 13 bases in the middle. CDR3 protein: CASRVRGRETQYF. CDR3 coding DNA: TGTGCCAGCAGAGTCAGGGGGAGGGAGACCCAGTACTTC.

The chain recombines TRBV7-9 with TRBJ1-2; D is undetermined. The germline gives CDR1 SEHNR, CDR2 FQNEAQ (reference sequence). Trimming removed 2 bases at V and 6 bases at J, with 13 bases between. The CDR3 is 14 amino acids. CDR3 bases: TGTGCCAGCAGCTTAAGATTTAGGGAAGATGGCTACACCTTC. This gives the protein CASSLRFREDGYTF.

CDR3 sequence reads: CASSLGQGTGYTF. CDR3 DNA: TGTGCCAGCAGCTTAGGGCAGGGAACAGGCTACACCTTC. The V and J genes are TRBV7-9 and TRBJ1-2; D perhaps matches TRBD1 (5 bases). The CDR3 loop spans 13 amino acids. The germline CDR1 and CDR2 sequences are SEHNR and FQNEAQ (reference sequence). The ends were cut back, 1 base at V and 8 bases at J, with 11 bases in the middle.

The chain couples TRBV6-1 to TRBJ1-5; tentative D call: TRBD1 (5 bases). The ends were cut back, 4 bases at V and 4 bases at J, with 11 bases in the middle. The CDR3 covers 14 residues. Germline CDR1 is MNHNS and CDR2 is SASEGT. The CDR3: CASSAVGRNQPQHF. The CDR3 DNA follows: TGTGCCAGCAGTGCAGTGGGGCGGAATCAGCCCCAGCATTTT.

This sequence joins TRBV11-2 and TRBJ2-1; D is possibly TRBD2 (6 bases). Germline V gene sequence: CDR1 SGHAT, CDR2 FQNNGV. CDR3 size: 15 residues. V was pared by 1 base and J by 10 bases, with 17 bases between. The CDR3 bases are TGTGCCAGCAGCTTAGGGGGAGGCGCTCTTCGGGAGCAGTTCTTC. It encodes CASSLGGGALREQFF. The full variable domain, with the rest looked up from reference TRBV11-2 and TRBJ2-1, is EAGVAQSPRYKIIEKRQSVAFWCNPISGHATLYWYQQILGQGPKLLIQFQNNGVVDDSQLPKDRFSAERLKGVDSTLKIQPAKLEDSAVYLCASSLGGGALREQFFGPGTRLTVL.